A selection of T cell receptor beta chains follows, all from one sample in a study of T cells in Graves' hyperthyroidism and ophthalmopathy. Using its own MiXCR run on the multiplex PCR reads, TCRdb lists one record per CDR3 protein. The table has some 800,000 distinct CDR3 sequences, 38% seen once. Sequenced material: blood. The receptors come from a man younger than 30 with Graves' hyperthyroidism. Both conserved end residues are part of each CDR3. A D gene is named only where the DNA matches it firmly. Some rows have no size entry. The others give once, few or many, or a class for an expanded clone.

>TRBJ2-7|TRBD2|-|TRBV2
TGTGCCAGCAGGGTTACTAGCGGGGGAACCTACGAGCAGTACTTC
CASRVTSGGTYEQYF
>TRBJ2-2|TRBD1|-|TRBV7-2
TGTGCCAGCAGCCTTCAGGGGGTCTTGAGAGGGGAGCTGTTTTTT
CASSLQGVLRGELFF
>TRBJ2-7|-|few|TRBV5-1
TGCGCCAGCACGCCACTAGAGCCTCTGGTGAGGGAGCAGTACTTC
CASTPLEPLVREQYF
>TRBJ2-7|-|many|TRBV7-8
TGTGCCAGCAGCCTAGAGGACGGAGCCTACGAGCAGTACTTC
CASSLEDGAYEQYF
>TRBJ1-4|TRBD1|-|TRBV7-9
TGTGCCAGCAGCATCGCCTTCAGGGGGCGCGATGAAAAACTGTTTTTT
CASSIAFRGRDEKLFF
>TRBJ1-6|-|-|TRBV2
TGTGCCAGCAGTGAAACAGAGACAGCCTATAATTCACCCCTCCACTTT
CASSETETAYNSPLHF
>TRBJ2-5|TRBD2|-|TRBV7-2
TGTGCCAGCAGCCACAACTTACCGGGGGGGCAAGAGACCCAGTACTTC
CASSHNLPGGQETQYF
>TRBJ2-6|-|-|TRBV15
TGTGCCACCAGCAGGGAGGGGGGCGCTGGGGCCAACGTCCTGACTTTC
CATSREGGAGANVLTF
>TRBJ1-1|-|many|TRBV19
TGTGCCAGCGGGACAACCCTGAACACTGAAGCTTTCTTT
CASGTTLNTEAFF
>TRBJ2-7|-|-|TRBV4-3
TGCGCCAGCAGCCAAGAACTCCCCGCCCACTACGAGCAGTACTTC
CASSQELPAHYEQYF
>TRBJ1-4|-|few|TRBV5-6
TGTGCCAGCAGCTTGCTGGAATACAATGAAAAACTGTTTTTT
CASSLLEYNEKLFF
>TRBJ2-6|TRBD1|many|TRBV29-1
TGCAGCCCCTGGTTGGTGAGACAGGGCTTTATCTCTGGGGCCAACGTCCTGACTTTC
CSPWLVRQGFISGANVLTF
>TRBJ2-2|-|-|TRBV7-8
TGTGCCAGCAGCCGAGATCCGAGGAGACTCACCGGGGAGCTGTTTTTT
CASSRDPRRLTGELFF
>TRBJ2-7|TRBD1|-|TRBV5-1
TGCGCCAGCAGCTTGGCCCGCCGGACAGGGGTGACCGAGCAGTACTTC
CASSLARRTGVTEQYF
>TRBJ1-2|-|-|TRBV6-5
TGTGCCAGCAGTTTGGCAGGGAGTGTTGGCTACACCTTC
CASSLAGSVGYTF
>TRBJ2-2|-|many|TRBV7-3
TGTGCCAGCAGCCCCGAGTCCCACACCGGGGAGCTGTTTTTT
CASSPESHTGELFF
>TRBJ1-1|-|once|TRBV6-6
TGTGCCAGCAGTTACCGAGGACAGCTCGACAATGAAGCTTTCTTT
CASSYRGQLDNEAFF
>TRBJ2-6|-|few|TRBV11-2
TGTGCCAGCAGCTTAGTGGCCCCTCCATTGGCCAACGTCCTGACTTTC
CASSLVAPPLANVLTF
>TRBJ1-1|-|-|TRBV20-1
TGCAGTGCTAGAGACCCCCGAGGGGCCAACACTGAAGCTTTCTTT
CSARDPRGANTEAFF
>TRBJ1-2|-|-|TRBV20-1
TGCAGTGCTCGGGGGGGGCTAAACTATGGCTACACCTTC
CSARGGLNYGYTF
>TRBJ1-2|TRBD1|-|TRBV5-6
TGTGCCAGCAGCTGGAAGAGACAGGGAGGTGACTATGGCTACACCTTC
CASSWKRQGGDYGYTF
>TRBJ2-2|-|-|TRBV7-2
TGTGCCAGCAGCTTTCAGGACTCGGCCGGGGAGCTGTTTTTT
CASSFQDSAGELFF
>TRBJ1-2|TRBD1|-|TRBV7-2
TGTGCCAGCAGCTTAAGTTGGGCAGGGGGCTTCTATGGCTACACCTTC
CASSLSWAGGFYGYTF
>TRBJ1-3|TRBD1|-|TRBV5-1
TGCGCCAGCAGCGCCGCTACAGGGGAGGTAAACACCATATATTTT
CASSAATGEVNTIYF